A single sample gave rise to the 2 T cell receptor beta chains below, sequenced in a study of OX40 agonist ivuxolimab in advanced cancers. The library was generated by the immunoSEQ multiplex PCR assay. The clones in this table, taken by TCRdb from immuneACCESS, are in-frame only. Not every clone is retained; where verified, under half of the shortfall comes from an unresolved V gene, and the cause of the rest is unknown. A total of tens of thousands of clones appear in this sample, roughly nine tenths of them only once. Clones ranked in the top ten supply more than 12% of the sample. The material sequenced was CD4+ or CD8+ T cells sorted from blood, taken in a trial of the OX40 agonist ivuxolimab. These receptors were obtained from an adult with an advanced solid tumor such as melanoma, head and neck, liver or kidney cancer.

V is TRBV7-6 and J is TRBJ2-1; D perhaps matches TRBD2 (6 bases). In germline, CDR1 is SGHVS, CDR2 FNYEAQ. The CDR3 length is 13 residues. The V end was cut by 8 bases, the J end by 2 bases, with 10 bases between. The CDR3 region is CASRRAAYNEQFF. CDR3 bases: TGTGCCAGCCGGAGGGCCGCCTACAATGAGCAGTTCTTC.

The chain combines TRBV28 with TRBJ2-1, with 7 bases aligning to TRBD2. The germline gives CDR1 MDHEN, CDR2 SYDVKM. CDR3 length equals 15 residues. J gave up 3 bases and V 6 bases, and 8 bases lay outside the gene matches. In DNA form, the CDR3 reads TGTGCCAGCAGGCTTAGCGGGTCGAACTACAATGAGCAGTTCTTC. This encodes CASRLSGSNYNEQFF.